One sample yielded the 21 T cell receptor beta chains listed below, sequenced in a study of post-analysis software for immune sequencing data. Unique-molecular-identifier-tagged TCR beta cDNA libraries were used. TCRdb re-called the PCR reads with MiXCR, one entry per CDR3 protein. The sample gives 650,000 to 850,000 distinct CDR3 sequences, just over 45% of which show up once; roughly 5.2% is in the top ten. Their recognized antigens are unknown. General study points: The five TRBV segments detected at higher frequency in patients than in controls included TRBV5-6, TRBV5-1 and TRBV20-1.

Sequences were obtained from blood. These receptors all stem from a girl between 10 and 17 years old with multiple sclerosis.

The chain links TRBV7-2 to TRBJ2-5; 7 nucleotides match TRBD1. Germline V gene lookup returns CDR1 SGHTA and CDR2 FQGNSA. The length of the CDR3 is 15 residues. V was pared by 3 bases and J by 4 bases, with 8 bases of the junction left unmatched. The CDR3 DNA is TGTGCCAGCAGCTTCACCCGACAGGGTGGAGAGACCCAGTACTTC. This translates into CASSFTRQGGETQYF. Using reference TRBV7-2 and TRBJ2-5 for the parts outside the CDR3, the full variable domain is GAGVSQSPSNKVTEKGKDVELRCDPISGHTALYWYRQSLGQGLEFLIYFQGNSAPDKSGLPSDRFSAERTGGSVSTLTIQRTQQEDSAVYLCASSFTRQGGETQYFGPGTRLLVL.

V and J are TRBV12-3 or TRBV12-4 and TRBJ2-7; TRBD2 matches 9 bases. Germline trimming cut 2 bases from V and 5 bases from J; bases unmatched to any gene: 7. The CDR3 spans 15 residues. CDR3 coding DNA: TGTGCCAGCAGTTTAAAAAGCGGGAGGAGGAACGAGCAGTACTTC. Translating it yields CASSLKSGRRNEQYF.

This chain joins TRBV5-1 and TRBJ2-1; D gene unclear. CDR1 SGHRS and CDR2 YFSETQ come from the germline V gene. The V end was cut by 4 bases, the J end by 6 bases, with 14 bases between. The CDR3 length is 14 residues. CDR3 bases: TGCGCCAGCAGCAAAACCGACCCTCCCAATGAGCAGTTCTTC. Amino acids: CASSKTDPPNEQFF.

This chain uses TRBV12-3 or TRBV12-4 with TRBJ2-4, with D possibly matching TRBD2 (8 bases). The V end lost 6 bases, the J end lost 13 bases, and 43 bases lay between the germline ends. The CDR3 totals 21 residues. CDR3 residues: CASSPGGQAQSLPGGPGEQYF. The DNA of the CDR3 is TGTGCCAGCAGCCCCGGAGGACAGGCTCAATCCCTACCGGGAGGGCCGGGAGAGCAGTACTTC.

This clonotype has just a few counts. The rearrangement uses TRBV10-3 and TRBJ2-6, with 9 bases aligning to TRBD1. V trimming: 3 bases; J trimming: 0 bases; junction bases outside the gene matches: 18. CDR1 ENHRY and CDR2 SYGVKD come from the germline V gene. The CDR3 consists of 22 residues. Here the CDR3 reads CAISERQGDPRGTDSGANVLTF. In DNA, the CDR3 is TGTGCCATCAGTGAACGACAGGGGGACCCAAGGGGCACCGACTCTGGGGCCAACGTCCTGACTTTC.

This clonotype was observed once. The chain employs TRBV27 and TRBJ1-5; possibly TRBD1 for D (6 bases). Germline lookup yields CDR1 MNHEY and CDR2 SMNVEV (reference sequence). The V end was cut by 3 bases, the J end by 5 bases, with 11 bases between. This CDR3 spans 14 amino acids. CDR3 nucleotides: TGTGCCAGCAGTTTCCAGGGGCAGGATCAGCCCCAGCATTTT. Its protein is CASSFQGQDQPQHF.

A few counts support this clonotype. V and J are TRBV20-1 and TRBJ2-4; D ambiguous. Germline CDR1 and CDR2: DFQATT and SNEGSKA (reference sequence). The CDR3 totals 15 residues. V was pared by 0 bases and J by 4 bases, with 13 bases between. The CDR3 spells CSARDVARLKNIQYF. CDR3 nucleotides: TGCAGTGCTAGAGATGTGGCTAGACTGAAAAACATTCAGTACTTC.

V is TRBV12-3 or TRBV12-4 and J is TRBJ1-2; weak D call: TRBD1 (5 bases). The germline V and J ends were trimmed by 2 bases and 7 bases, with 11 bases remaining between them. The CDR3 consists of 13 residues. The CDR3 DNA is TGTGCCAGCAGTTTACCGGGACTAGGTGGCTACACCTTC. This codes for CASSLPGLGGYTF.

There are a few counts of this clonotype. This sequence joins TRBV6-1 and TRBJ2-5; 7 nucleotides agree with TRBD1. V lost 6 bases, J lost 9 bases, and 10 bases stayed unmatched. Per the germline V gene, CDR1 is MNHNS and CDR2 is SASEGT. This CDR3 has 13 amino acids. CDR3 nucleotide sequence: TGTGCCAGCAGCCCCGGGACAGACACGGCCCAGTACTTC. Its translation is CASSPGTDTAQYF.

This chain links TRBV21-1 with TRBJ2-3; TRBD1 reflects the table's D call only, with no check against the DNA. TRBV21-1 is a known pseudogene. This CDR3 has 15 residues. The CDR3 sequence: CASEATGTSTDTQYF. CDR3 DNA sequence: TGTGCCAGCGAAGCGACAGGGACTAGCACAGATACGCAGTATTTT.

As DNA, the CDR3 is TGTGCCAGCAGTTGGACAGGGTATGCCACTGAAGCTTTCTTT. Amino acids: CASSWTGYATEAFF. The genes are TRBV12-3 or TRBV12-4 and TRBJ1-1; 8 nucleotides line up with TRBD1. There are 14 residues in the CDR3. Losses at the gene ends were 4 bases for V and 4 bases for J; bases not matched to a gene: 5.

This chain connects TRBV29-1 to TRBJ1-4; 9 positions match TRBD1. CDR1 is SQVTM and CDR2 is ANQGSEA in the germline V gene. The CDR3 runs 16 residues. With 7 bases clipped from V and 8 bases from J, the junction kept 17 bases outside the gene matches. The CDR3 is CSAVMPGQGLGEKLFF. The CDR3 bases are TGCAGCGCCGTAATGCCGGGACAGGGTTTGGGAGAAAAACTGTTTTTT.

This chain links TRBV24-1 with TRBJ2-1; 7 bases agree with TRBD2. From germline, CDR1 is KGHDR and CDR2 SFDVKD. The CDR3 length is 19 residues. V dropped 0 bases and J dropped 0; count of bases not matched to a gene: 10. CDR3 sequence (DNA): TGTGCCACCAGTGATTTGGGACCGGGACTACTAAACTCCTACAATGAGCAGTTCTTC. This gives the protein CATSDLGPGLLNSYNEQFF.

V is TRBV28 and J is TRBJ1-5; D remains unclear. V was clipped by 3 bases and J by 0 bases, with 9 bases between them. The CDR3 consists of 15 residues. From germline, CDR1 is MDHEN and CDR2 SYDVKM. The CDR3 DNA reads as TGTGCCAGCAGTTTGTTTTCACCTAGCAATCAGCCCCAGCATTTT. This sequence encodes CASSLFSPSNQPQHF.

V usage is TRBV10-3 and J usage is TRBJ2-1, with 8 bases lining up with TRBD2. CDR3 size: 14 residues. V lost 6 bases and J lost 10; bases outside the gene matches: 11. Germline V gene data show CDR1 as ENHRY and CDR2 as SYGVKD. The CDR3 DNA reads as TGTGCCATCAGCCCTTTGGTTAGCGGGAAGGAGCAGTTCTTC. Translation: CAISPLVSGKEQFF.

The CDR3 region is CASSWYSGRQNEQFF. Here the CDR3 DNA reads TGTGCCAGCAGTTGGTATAGCGGGCGCCAGAATGAGCAGTTCTTC. V is TRBV12-3 or TRBV12-4 and J is TRBJ2-1, with 7 positions matching TRBD2. The ends lost 4 bases at V and 7 bases at J; junction bases unmatched: 10. This CDR3 is built from 15 residues.

This chain connects TRBV4-3 to TRBJ2-1; possibly TRBD1 for D (10 bases). The V gene's germline CDR1 is LGHNA and CDR2 YSLEER. V was cut by 2 bases and J by 7 bases, with 33 bases left in between. The CDR3 length is 21 residues. The CDR3 protein is CASSQWRGTGAFSGRGNEQFF. The CDR3 DNA sequence: TGCGCCAGCAGCCAATGGAGAGGGACAGGGGCGTTTAGCGGGAGAGGGAATGAGCAGTTCTTC.

This clonotype was seen only a few times. The chain is built from TRBV20-1 and TRBJ2-7, with D possibly being TRBD2 (6 bases). CDR3 length: 14 amino acids. From germline, CDR1 is DFQATT and CDR2 SNEGSKA (reference sequence). V dropped 0 bases and J dropped 0 bases, with 9 bases sitting between them. CDR3 sequence reads: CSAREASDSYEQYF. The DNA for the CDR3 is TGCAGTGCTAGAGAGGCTAGCGACTCCTACGAGCAGTACTTC.

The rearrangement uses TRBV12-3 or TRBV12-4 and TRBJ2-7; 13 bases are shared with TRBD2. The V segment lost 3 bases and the J segment 0 bases; nucleotides outside the gene matches: 2. This CDR3 spans 16 amino acids. The CDR3: CASSLRTSGSSYEQYF. CDR3 in DNA: TGTGCCAGCAGTTTGAGGACTAGCGGGAGCTCCTACGAGCAGTACTTC.

V gene TRBV12-3 or TRBV12-4 combines with J gene TRBJ2-7; 8 nucleotides agree with TRBD2. V gave up 5 bases and J gave up 2 bases; unmatched junction bases: 8. This CDR3 spans 15 amino acids. The CDR3: CASSPRGSGTYEQYF. CDR3 nucleotide sequence: TGTGCCAGCAGTCCCCGAGGTAGCGGGACCTACGAGCAGTACTTC.

The gene calls are TRBV5-1 and TRBJ2-1; 7 nucleotides agree with TRBD1. Germline loops: CDR1 SGHRS, CDR2 YFSETQ. Trimming removed 4 bases from V and 6 bases from J; junction bases left unmatched: 4. The CDR3 is made up of 13 amino acids. CDR3 DNA sequence: TGCGCCAGCAGCGGTGACAGGGTCAATGAGCAGTTCTTC. Translating it yields CASSGDRVNEQFF.